This T cell receptor beta chain was sequenced during a study of cytomegalovirus exposure and HLA in healthy donors. As concerns this clone: This specimen includes other DNA sequences encoding the same CDR3.

The repertoire was sequenced with immunoSEQ multiplex PCR; TCRdb's copy has only in-frame clones and lacks some. The sample has around 98,000 clones, around 88% seen once. This CDR3 is 11 amino acids long. Germline V gene lookup returns CDR1 MNHNS and CDR2 SASEGT. V was trimmed by 5 bases and J by 4 bases, leaving 6 bases between them. Sequencing input: PBMCs. This chain connects TRBV6-1 to TRBJ2-7, with D unclear. The clonotype was recovered from a woman in her twenties or thirties in good health and CMV-seronegative. CDR3 residues: CASSPLYEQYF. DNA of the CDR3: TGTGCCAGCAGTCCGTTGTACGAGCAGTACTTC.